This TCR beta chain was sequenced in a study of blood T cell repertoires in COVID-19. The wider study: Sites across the United States, Italy and Spain contributed samples from acute and convalescent COVID-19. T cells, B-cell-depleted T cells, or PBMCs provided the cDNA or gDNA that served as material.

Methods used by the authors: From reference gene primer amplification, estimates of nucleated cell counts were derived. Profiled with immunoSEQ multiplex PCR; TCRdb holds only in-frame clones, not every one. That table supplies the V and J calls and clone size; D and trimming were determined from the DNA. The table records 190,000 or so clones, about 90% of them present only once. Regarding this clone: The sample holds other DNA sequences that translate to the same CDR3.

V was cut by 2 bases and J by 7 bases, with 12 bases left in between. Germline V gene data show CDR1 as SGHRS and CDR2 as YFSETQ. CDR3 length equals 14 residues. Sequencing input: peripheral blood. This chain uses TRBV5-1 with TRBJ1-4; the D gene is possibly TRBD1 (5 bases). This sequence was found in a man aged 40-50 years with active or convalescent COVID-19. The CDR3 reads CASSFGQGGEKLFF. CDR3 nucleotides: TGCGCCAGCAGCTTTGGGCAGGGCGGTGAAAAACTGTTTTTT.